The 32 T cell receptor beta chains given below trace back to one sample, sequenced in a study of blood T cell repertoires in COVID-19. Data came from immunoSEQ multiplex PCR; TCRdb stores just in-frame clones and leaves some out. Altogether hundreds of thousands of clones are present, about nine tenths being singletons, with the ten largest covering less than 4.5%. The source material was PBMCs or T cells enriched from blood (not recorded which). Receptors originate from a young woman with acute COVID-19.

The V and J genes are TRBV10-1 and TRBJ1-1; 8 nucleotides match TRBD1. The CDR3 totals 14 residues. CDR1 and CDR2 from the germline V gene are WNHNN and SYGVQD (reference sequence). Trimming at V came to 5 bases and at J to 0 bases, leaving 2 bases not matched to a gene. The CDR3 coding sequence is TGCGCCAGCAGTAAGACAGGGGTGAACACTGAAGCTTTCTTT. This sequence encodes CASSKTGVNTEAFF.

The rearrangement links TRBV12-5 to TRBJ1-5; D remains ambiguous. Looked up from germline, CDR1 is LGHNT and CDR2 is FRNRAP. The CDR3 extends over 15 amino acids. V was cut by 5 bases and J by 2 bases, with 13 bases left in between. The CDR3 DNA follows: TGTGCTAGTGGTCCCCCTTCCGGGGGCAATCAGCCCCAGCATTTT. As protein: CASGPPSGGNQPQHF.

The CDR3 DNA reads TGTGCCAGCAGCGATCGACCGGGACGGGGGTACACTGAAGCTTTCTTT. This translates into CASSDRPGRGYTEAFF. V gene TRBV9 combines with J gene TRBJ1-1; D might be TRBD1 (5 bases). The CDR3 length is 16 residues. The germline V gene encodes CDR1 SGDLS and CDR2 YYNGEE. Trimming shortened V by 3 bases and J by 3 bases, and 18 bases separated the two germline ends.

The rearrangement uses TRBV11-3 and TRBJ1-1; a weak D match, TRBD1 (5 bases). Germline CDR1 reads SGHNT; CDR2 reads YENEEA. The CDR3 length is 14 residues. V was trimmed by 2 bases and J by 5 bases, leaving 12 bases between them. CDR3 in DNA: TGTGCCAGCAGCTTAAGGGGCGGAGAAACTGAAGCTTTCTTT. Translated: CASSLRGGETEAFF. The whole variable domain, remainder taken from reference TRBV11-3 and TRBJ1-1, is EAGVVQSPRYKIIEKKQPVAFWCNPISGHNTLYWYLQNLGQGPELLIRYENEEAVDDSQLPKDRFSAERLKGVDSTLKIQPAELGDSAVYLCASSLRGGETEAFFGQGTRLTVV.

This chain connects TRBV24-1 to TRBJ1-2; D is undetermined. The ends were cut back, 5 bases at V and 3 bases at J, with 9 bases in the middle. Germline V gives CDR1 KGHDR, CDR2 SFDVKD. The CDR3 extends over 13 amino acids. CDR3 DNA: TGTGCCACCAGTGGACCCGGAGACTATGGCTACACCTTC. Protein sequence: CATSGPGDYGYTF.

The chain recombines TRBV6-5 with TRBJ2-7; 12 bases fit TRBD1. V lost 4 bases and J lost 5; bases outside the gene matches: 6. Germline assignment: CDR1 MNHEY and CDR2 SVGAGI. The CDR3 spans 15 residues. The CDR3 here is CASSLGTGGFDEQYF. CDR3 coding DNA: TGTGCCAGCAGTTTAGGGACAGGGGGCTTTGACGAGCAGTACTTC.

This chain joins TRBV6-5 and TRBJ1-1; D unresolved. Trimming cost V 2 bases and J 1 base, with 14 bases left between them. Germline CDR1 and CDR2: MNHEY and SVGAGI. The CDR3 is 16 amino acids. The CDR3, as DNA: TGTGCCAGCAGTTACCTGCCGTCTCTGCGGAACACTGAAGCTTTCTTT. It translates to CASSYLPSLRNTEAFF.

The V and J genes are TRBV4-1 and TRBJ1-1; TRBD1 aligns across 8 bases. CDR1 and CDR2 from the germline V gene are MGHRA and YSYEKL. V lost 1 base and J lost 4; bases outside the gene matches: 8. The CDR3 has 16 amino acids. The DNA of the CDR3 is TGCGCCAGCAGCCAAGGGCAGGGGGCTTGGGGCACTGAAGCTTTCTTT. This encodes CASSQGQGAWGTEAFF.

As regards this clone: Sequence at one end of the junction differs from germline and may be a read error. CDR3 nucleotide sequence: TGTGCCATCAGTGATGGAGGCCTTGGGAATTTT. Its translation is CAISDGGLGNF. The V and J genes are TRBV10-3 and TRBJ1-3; D is unresolved. The CDR3 sequence is 11 residues long. From germline, CDR1 is ENHRY and CDR2 SYGVKD.

The chain joins TRBV11-2 to TRBJ1-6; a possible D gene is TRBD1 (6 bases). Germline CDR1 reads SGHAT; CDR2 reads FQNNGV. The ends were cut back, 3 bases at V and 9 bases at J, with 18 bases in the middle. This CDR3 is built from 16 residues. This CDR3 is CASSFAGAYSPSPLHF. CDR3 sequence (DNA): TGTGCCAGCAGCTTTGCGGGGGCCTACTCTCCTTCACCCCTCCACTTT.

This sequence joins TRBV5-1 and TRBJ1-6; 7 bases fit TRBD1. The CDR3 totals 15 residues. The V and J ends lost 5 bases and 7 bases, in that order; junction bases with no gene match: 9. CDR1 and CDR2 from the germline V gene are SGHRS and YFSETQ. CDR3 DNA: TGCGCCAGCAGGGGACAGTCCGGTGCCAATTCACCCCTCCACTTT. Translated: CASRGQSGANSPLHF.

The sample holds one count of this clone. This chain links TRBV9 with TRBJ1-1, with D uncertain. Germline V gene sequence: CDR1 SGDLS, CDR2 YYNGEE. Trimming took off 0 bases at V and 4 bases at J, with 13 bases between the two ends. CDR3 length: 15 residues. CDR3 nucleotide sequence: TGTGCCAGCAGCGTAGTCGAGGTTTCGGGCACTGAAGCTTTCTTT. Its protein is CASSVVEVSGTEAFF.

The chain employs TRBV7-6 and TRBJ2-2; 11 bases align to TRBD1. Germline V gene sequence: CDR1 SGHVS, CDR2 FNYEAQ. The CDR3 has 17 residues. V shed 2 bases and J 4 bases; nucleotides not matched to a gene: 6. Here the CDR3 DNA reads TGTGCCAGCAGCTTACGGACAGGGGGCGCAGTCACCGGGGAGCTGTTTTTT. Its translation is CASSLRTGGAVTGELFF.

This clone has only one observation. The chain is built from TRBV6-5 and TRBJ2-1, with 8 bases identical to TRBD2. CDR1 and CDR2 (germline): MNHEY, SVGAGI. This CDR3 comprises 14 residues. The V segment lost 5 bases and the J segment 4 bases; nucleotides outside the gene matches: 4. The CDR3 loop is CASSLAGRYNEQFF. In nucleotides, the CDR3 is TGTGCCAGCAGTCTAGCGGGTCGATACAATGAGCAGTTCTTC.

The gene calls are TRBV3-1 (or the pseudogene TRBV3-2) and TRBJ1-2, with 11 bases aligning to TRBD1. The CDR3 sequence is 15 residues long. Germline CDR1 and CDR2: LGHDT and YNNKEL (reference sequence). After removal of 4 bases from V and 8 bases from J, the junction contained 9 bases not matched to a gene. The CDR3 DNA sequence: TGTGCCAGCAGCCGCTCGGACAGGGGGCTTTCCGGCTACACCTTC. This sequence encodes CASSRSDRGLSGYTF.

The rearrangement links TRBV4-1 to TRBJ2-3, with D perhaps matching TRBD1 (6 bases). Germline V CDR1 and CDR2: MGHRA, YSYEKL. This CDR3 contains 15 residues. Trimming shortened V by 3 bases and J by 4 bases, and 14 bases separated the two germline ends. CDR3: CASSQATGYSDTQYF. In DNA, the CDR3 is TGCGCCAGCAGCCAGGCCACAGGGTATTCAGATACGCAGTATTTT.

This clone was seen only a few times. The chain recombines TRBV3-1 (or the pseudogene TRBV3-2) with TRBJ1-3, with TRBD1 matching over 7 bases. After removal of 1 base from V and 4 bases from J, the junction contained 10 bases not matched to a gene. Germline V CDR1 and CDR2: LGHDT, YNNKEL (reference sequence). This CDR3 region has 17 residues. The CDR3 nucleotides are TGTGCCAGCAGCCAAGGCGCGGAGGGGGCTGGAGGAAACACCATATATTTT. Translating gives CASSQGAEGAGGNTIYF.

This clone was observed a single time. The J gene is TRBJ1-1, the V gene TRBV28, with TRBD1 as a possible D gene (6 bases). Trimming pared 5 bases from V and 1 base from J, leaving 11 bases between. CDR3 length: 14 residues. Germline CDR1 is MDHEN and CDR2 is SYDVKM. CDR3 in amino acids: CASSEGGANTEAFF. DNA of the CDR3: TGTGCCAGCAGTGAGGGGGGGGCGAACACTGAAGCTTTCTTT.

The chain combines TRBV7-9 with TRBJ1-4; 9 bases map to TRBD1. Germline trimming cut 5 bases from V and 8 bases from J; bases unmatched to any gene: 6. This CDR3 spans 14 amino acids. The V gene's germline CDR1 is SEHNR and CDR2 FQNEAQ (reference sequence). CDR3 loop: CASSLQGAREKLFF. The CDR3 DNA sequence: TGTGCCAGCAGCCTACAGGGGGCGAGAGAAAAACTGTTTTTT.

V is TRBV2 and J is TRBJ1-1; 7 positions agree with TRBD1. Germline CDR1 and CDR2: SNHLY and FYNNEI. The CDR3 sequence is 14 residues long. V was pared by 7 bases and J by 5 bases, with 10 bases of the junction left unmatched. CDR3 residues: CASTLDRVETEAFF. Here the CDR3 DNA reads TGTGCCAGCACTCTAGACAGGGTTGAAACTGAAGCTTTCTTT.

The rearrangement uses TRBV18 and TRBJ2-6; the match to TRBD1 covers 7 bases. Trimming at V came to 5 bases and at J to 3 bases, leaving 10 bases not matched to a gene. The length of the CDR3 is 17 residues. The germline gives CDR1 KGHSH, CDR2 LQKENI. CDR3 nucleotides: TGTGCCAGCTCAGAATCTACAGGGGCTGGTGGGGCCAACGTCCTGACTTTC. This codes for CASSESTGAGGANVLTF.

The chain has TRBV9 and TRBJ2-1; 14 bases agree with TRBD2. Germline V CDR1 and CDR2: SGDLS, YYNGEE. There are 15 residues in the CDR3. The V and J ends lost 3 bases and 4 bases, in that order; junction bases with no gene match: 0. The DNA of the CDR3 is TGTGCCAGCAGCGGGACTAGCGGGGGGTACAATGAGCAGTTCTTC. This gives the protein CASSGTSGGYNEQFF. The full variable domain, its missing parts supplied by reference TRBV9 and TRBJ2-1, is DSGVTQTPKHLITATGQRVTLRCSPRSGDLSVYWYQQSLDQGLQFLIQYYNGEERAKGNILERFSAQQFPDLHSELNLSSLELGDSALYFCASSGTSGGYNEQFFGPGTRLTVL.

This clone showed up just a few times. The chain joins TRBV7-9 to TRBJ2-3; 9 positions match TRBD1. V gave up 11 bases and J gave up 2 bases; unmatched junction bases: 8. The CDR3 is 14 amino acids. Per germline, CDR1 SEHNR and CDR2 FQNEAQ (reference sequence). The CDR3 spells CAGNRGLNTDTQYF. In nucleotides, the CDR3 is TGTGCCGGGAACAGGGGGCTTAACACAGATACGCAGTATTTT.

V is TRBV7-2 and J is TRBJ1-5, with D perhaps TRBD1 (6 bases). V was trimmed by 1 base and J by 1 base, leaving 8 bases between them. The CDR3 consists of 15 residues. The germline CDR1 and CDR2 sequences are SGHTA and FQGNSA. The CDR3 region has the DNA TGTGCCAGCAGCTTAGTGGGGGCCAGCAATCAGCCCCAGCATTTT. The encoded protein is CASSLVGASNQPQHF.

This clone is a singleton in its sample. The V and J genes are TRBV6-5 and TRBJ2-7; 7 bases are a match to TRBD1. V was pared by 2 bases and J by 1 base, with 2 bases of the junction left unmatched. Per the germline V gene, CDR1 is MNHEY and CDR2 is SVGAGI. CDR3 length equals 14 residues. The chain's CDR3 is CASSYGGQSYEQYF. The CDR3 nucleotides read TGTGCCAGCAGTTACGGGGGACAGTCCTACGAGCAGTACTTC.

The rearrangement joins TRBV4-1 to TRBJ1-1, with a tentative D call TRBD1 (5 bases). Germline V gives CDR1 MGHRA, CDR2 YSYEKL. Trimming removed 4 bases at V and 3 bases at J, with 15 bases between. The CDR3 runs 15 residues. This CDR3 reads CASSPLMGRDTEAFF. As DNA, the CDR3 is TGCGCCAGCAGCCCCCTGATGGGGCGAGACACTGAAGCTTTCTTT.

This chain links TRBV27 with TRBJ1-2; no definite D call. Trimming left V 2 bases short and J 3 bases short, with 7 bases between. The CDR3 spans 13 residues. Per the germline V gene, CDR1 is MNHEY and CDR2 is SMNVEV (reference sequence). The CDR3 sequence is CASSLLPDYGYTF. In DNA form, the CDR3 reads TGTGCCAGCAGTTTACTCCCAGACTATGGCTACACCTTC.

The chain recombines TRBV27 with TRBJ1-2; D might be TRBD1 (5 bases). V lost 5 bases and J 7 bases, leaving 11 bases between the germline ends. The germline V gene encodes CDR1 MNHEY and CDR2 SMNVEV (reference sequence). The CDR3 runs 12 residues. CDR3: CASSPLGGGYTF. CDR3 nucleotide sequence: TGTGCCAGCAGTCCTTTGGGGGGTGGCTACACCTTC.

J is TRBJ2-1 and V is TRBV7-3, with unresolved D. The CDR3 length is 13 residues. The germline V gene has CDR1 SGHTA and CDR2 FQGTGA. Trimming removed 2 bases from V and 5 bases from J, with 7 bases in between. DNA for the CDR3: TGTGCCAGCAGCTTAGGCACAAACAATGAGCAGTTCTTC. It translates to CASSLGTNNEQFF. Looking up the rest from reference TRBV7-3 and TRBJ2-1 gives the full variable domain: GAGVSQTPSNKVTEKGKYVELRCDPISGHTALYWYRQSLGQGPEFLIYFQGTGAADDSGLPNDRFFAVRPEGSVSTLKIQRTERGDSAVYLCASSLGTNNEQFFGPGTRLTVL.

The rearrangement joins TRBV9 to TRBJ1-1; D is perhaps TRBD1 (5 bases). CDR1 and CDR2 (germline): SGDLS, YYNGEE. The V and J ends lost 0 bases and 5 bases respectively, with 8 bases between them. The CDR3 has 13 amino acids. CDR3 residues: CASSVATATEAFF. In nucleotides, the CDR3 is TGTGCCAGCAGCGTAGCGACAGCTACTGAAGCTTTCTTT.

The chain is built from TRBV6-6 and TRBJ2-4; 10 bases agree with TRBD1. V shed 8 bases and J 7 bases; nucleotides not matched to a gene: 5. Germline-derived CDR1 and CDR2 are MNHNY and SVGAGI (reference sequence). The CDR3 covers 13 residues. CDR3 protein: CASSRDRGNIQYF. The DNA for the CDR3 is TGTGCCAGCTCCCGGGACAGGGGCAACATTCAGTACTTC.

The chain links TRBV11-2 to TRBJ1-5; no definite D call. Germline CDR1 reads SGHAT; CDR2 reads FQNNGV. This CDR3 has 15 amino acids. Trimming removed 1 base at V and 0 bases at J, with 7 bases between. For the CDR3, the DNA is TGTGCCAGCAGCTTAGGGGCAGTTAGCAATCAGCCCCAGCATTTT. This translates into CASSLGAVSNQPQHF.